This T cell receptor beta chain was identified during a study of blood T cell repertoires in COVID-19. Turning to the study itself: From the United States, Italy and Spain came samples of acute and convalescent COVID-19. T cells, B-cell-depleted T cells, or PBMCs supplied cDNA or gDNA.

Authors' processing steps: Estimates of nucleated cell counts were drawn from the amplification of reference gene primers. Generated by immunoSEQ multiplex PCR, the TCRdb table keeps only in-frame clones and is missing some. V and J calls and clone size are copied from that table; D and trimming were computed from the DNA. The sample shows about 62,000 clones, more than 60% of them seen only once. Material for sequencing was peripheral blood. The TCR comes from a man aged 55 to 70 with acute or convalescent COVID-19.

The CDR3 here is CASSRGTGIHQPQHF. The CDR3, as DNA: TGTGCCAGCTCACGCGGGACAGGGATTCATCAGCCCCAGCATTTT. This rearrangement joins TRBV18 to TRBJ1-5; TRBD1 matches 9 bases. The CDR3 is 15 amino acids. The junction had 6 bases not matched to a gene; V was cut back by 4 bases and J by 5 bases. CDR1 and CDR2 from the germline V gene are KGHSH and LQKENI. Based on the CDR3 plus reference TRBV18 and TRBJ1-5, the full variable domain is NAGVMQNPRHLVRRRGQEARLRCSPMKGHSHVYWYRQLPEEGLKFMVYLQKENIIDESGMPKERFSAEFPKEGPSILRIQQVVRGDSAAYFCASSRGTGIHQPQHFGDGTRLSIL.